This TCR beta chain emerged from a study of CD8+CD57+ T cells in acquired aplastic anemia. Study-level points and caveats: Any difference that existed in CD8+ Simpson's diversity between patients and controls was not significant.

Only a few counts were recorded for this clonotype. Antigen: not known. V lost 4 bases and J lost 4, with 13 bases in between. This CDR3 comprises 15 residues. Germline V lookup: CDR1 KGHDR, CDR2 SFDVKD. Flow cytometry had shown expanded CD8+CD57+ cells in the patients chosen for sequencing. All participating patients were living with severe acquired aplastic anemia. Blood sampling was performed on the patients, and none of them had received therapy by then. Genomic DNA, serving as template, underwent TCR beta VDJ and CDR3 profiling. TCRdb reprocessed the reads with MiXCR, giving one entry per CDR3 protein. The sample has roughly 93,000 distinct CDR3 sequences, roughly two thirds seen once.

The clonotype comes from a human donor with aplastic anemia. The material sequenced was sorted CD4+, CD8+, or CD8+CD57+ T cells (not recorded which) from PBMCs. The chain employs TRBV24-1 and TRBJ2-1; no firm D call. The CDR3 nucleotides read TGTGCCACCAGTGAACGAGGTCCGAAGTACAATGAGCAGTTCTTC. Its translation: CATSERGPKYNEQFF.